Below, 19 T cell receptor beta chains from the same sample are listed, as sequenced in a study of blood T cells in healthy people across ages (dated by TCRdb to about 2015). The library relied on 5' RACE. Sequencing relied on an Illumina HiSeq 2500. A second PCR of about 6 to 12 cycles was run with a J-beta primer mix and a sample-barcoded 5' primer. TCRdb reprocessing: public reads trimmed at Q25 with fastp, clones called with MiXCR, in-frame beta chains kept. A single entry per CDR3 protein holds the most common genes and DNA from its merged rows. Present in this sample are roughly 800,000 distinct CDR3 sequences, 58% of which were seen just once. Roughly 22% of the sample is taken by the ten largest. The sample consisted of blood. These receptors were collected from a man aged 25-40 years in good health.

V is TRBV6-2 or TRBV6-3 and J is TRBJ2-1, with 8 nucleotides matching TRBD1. The germline CDR1 and CDR2 sequences are MNHEY and SVGEGT. The length of the CDR3 is 15 residues. V was pared by 4 bases and J by 4 bases, with 6 bases of the junction left unmatched. For the CDR3, the DNA is TGTGCCAGCAGTTCCGGACAGGGCGAATACAATGAGCAGTTCTTC. Its translation is CASSSGQGEYNEQFF.

This clonotype was seen only once. The chain recombines TRBV6-6 with TRBJ2-1; possibly TRBD2 for D (7 bases). The CDR3 covers 17 residues. The germline V gene has CDR1 MNHNY and CDR2 SVGAGI (reference sequence). V lost 0 bases and J lost 4, with 16 bases in between. The CDR3 DNA follows: TGTGCCAGCAGTTACTCACTGGGGGGGCATCAGTACAATGAGCAGTTCTTC. This translates into CASSYSLGGHQYNEQFF.

The J gene is TRBJ2-5, the V gene TRBV7-9, with D uncertain. Germline assignment: CDR1 SEHNR and CDR2 FQNEAQ (reference sequence). The CDR3 runs to 13 residues. V lost 6 bases and J 1 base, leaving 9 bases between the germline ends. CDR3 sequence (DNA): TGTGCCAGCAGACTATTCCTCCAAGAGACCCAGTACTTC. This gives the protein CASRLFLQETQYF.

V and J are TRBV29-1 and TRBJ2-1; a possible D gene is TRBD1 (5 bases). Trimming took off 6 bases at V and 3 bases at J, with 9 bases between the two ends. The CDR3 loop spans 12 amino acids. Germline V gene sequence: CDR1 SQVTM, CDR2 ANQGSEA. CDR3 DNA sequence: TGCAGCGTATTGACAGACTACAATGAGCAGTTCTTC. Amino acids: CSVLTDYNEQFF.

The count of this clonotype is one. The chain recombines TRBV28 with TRBJ1-5; weak D call: TRBD1 (5 bases). Germline CDR1 and CDR2: MDHEN and SYDVKM. Trimming stripped 6 bases from V and 0 bases from J, with 12 bases between. The CDR3 sequence is 15 residues long. This CDR3 reads CASRPGPASNQPQHF. Written as DNA, the CDR3 is TGTGCCAGCAGACCAGGGCCCGCTAGCAATCAGCCCCAGCATTTT.

V usage is TRBV20-1 and J usage is TRBJ2-3; 7 bases align to TRBD2. The CDR3 contains 15 residues. With 4 bases clipped from V and 3 bases from J, the junction kept 10 bases outside the gene matches. Germline V CDR1 and CDR2: DFQATT, SNEGSKA (reference sequence). The CDR3 coding sequence is TGCAGTGCTACCCCGGCAGCGGGACTGACAGATACGCAGTATTTT. Translated: CSATPAAGLTDTQYF.

This chain joins TRBV2 and TRBJ2-1, with D perhaps TRBD2 (5 bases). The V and J ends lost 9 bases and 6 bases respectively, with 18 bases between them. Germline V gene lookup returns CDR1 SNHLY and CDR2 FYNNEI. This CDR3 spans 14 amino acids. Here the CDR3 DNA reads TGTGCCAGAGATTCTAGCCCGGGCATCAATGAGCAGTTCTTC. It translates to CARDSSPGINEQFF. Full variable domain (rest looked up from reference TRBV2 and TRBJ2-1): EPEVTQTPSHQVTQMGQEVILRCVPISNHLYFYWYRQILGQKVEFLVSFYNNEISEKSEIFDDQFSVERPDGSNFTLKIRSTKLEDSAMYFCARDSSPGINEQFFGPGTRLTVL.

CDR3 DNA sequence: TGCAGTGCAACCAGAGCGGTGGGTTCCTACAATGAGCAGTTCTTC. Protein sequence: CSATRAVGSYNEQFF. The rearrangement uses TRBV20-1 and TRBJ2-1; D possibly corresponds to TRBD2 (5 bases). This CDR3 has 15 residues. CDR1 and CDR2 (germline): DFQATT, SNEGSKA (reference sequence). V lost 6 bases and J 1 base, leaving 16 bases between the germline ends.

The gene calls are TRBV5-1 and TRBJ1-2; 8 bases agree with TRBD1. Trimming at V came to 4 bases and at J to 4 bases, leaving 6 bases not matched to a gene. There are 14 residues in the CDR3. Germline-derived CDR1 and CDR2 are SGHRS and YFSETQ. CDR3 in amino acids: CASSPWGTGYGYTF. The CDR3 DNA is TGCGCCAGCAGCCCTTGGGGGACAGGCTATGGCTACACCTTC.

The chain uses TRBV25-1 and TRBJ1-6; D ambiguous. Germline V lookup: CDR1 MGHDK, CDR2 SYGVNS. CDR3 length: 14 residues. The V end was cut by 9 bases, the J end by 10 bases, with 19 bases between. The DNA of the CDR3 is TGTGCCAGTAAGGGTCTCGGTTTTAGATCACCCCTCCACTTT. Protein: CASKGLGFRSPLHF.

This clonotype was observed a few times. The genes are TRBV10-3 and TRBJ2-7; possibly TRBD2 for D (6 bases). Germline CDR1 is ENHRY and CDR2 is SYGVKD. This CDR3 contains 11 residues. V was trimmed by 6 bases and J by 6 bases, leaving 9 bases between them. The CDR3: CAIRAEGEQYF. CDR3 bases: TGTGCCATCAGAGCGGAGGGCGAGCAGTACTTC.

This clonotype was observed a handful of times. The chain uses TRBV2 and TRBJ1-2; D might be TRBD1 (6 bases). Trimming pared 6 bases from V and 4 bases from J, leaving 18 bases between. The CDR3 extends over 15 amino acids. CDR1 is SNHLY, CDR2 FYNNEI, per germline. CDR3 sequence (DNA): TGTGCCAGCAGACCCCCAGGGGTGGAACCCTATGGCTACACCTTC. Protein product: CASRPPGVEPYGYTF.

Only a few counts were recorded for this clonotype. V is TRBV7-9 and J is TRBJ2-7; TRBD1 agrees at 8 bases. The junction had 15 bases not matched to a gene; V was cut back by 5 bases and J by 6 bases. The CDR3 is 16 residues long. The germline V gene has CDR1 SEHNR and CDR2 FQNEAQ (reference sequence). This CDR3 is CASSPQGATVFREQYF. CDR3 nucleotides: TGTGCCAGCAGCCCCCAGGGGGCGACTGTCTTTCGCGAGCAGTACTTC.

CDR3 DNA: TGTGCCAGCAGTTACGGAGGGGGCGCGAACGAGCAGTACTTC. Translated, it gives CASSYGGGANEQYF. The rearrangement joins TRBV6-5 to TRBJ2-7, with a tentative D call TRBD1 (7 bases). The CDR3 extends over 14 amino acids. Germline V gene data show CDR1 as MNHEY and CDR2 as SVGAGI. Trimming shortened V by 2 bases and J by 5 bases, and 13 bases separated the two germline ends.

The gene calls are TRBV28 and TRBJ2-5, with 10 bases aligning to TRBD2. The germline V gene encodes CDR1 MDHEN and CDR2 SYDVKM. The CDR3 contains 16 residues. The trim removed 5 bases at V and 11 bases at J, leaving 17 bases unmatched. This CDR3 reads CASSPLASGSGNEQYF. The CDR3 DNA reads TGTGCCAGCAGTCCCCTCGCTAGCGGGAGTGGTAATGAGCAGTACTTC.

This clonotype was seen a single time. The chain links TRBV7-2 to TRBJ2-5; D gene uncertain. Germline-derived CDR1 and CDR2 are SGHTA and FQGNSA. Trimming took off 1 base at V and 11 bases at J, with 20 bases between the two ends. This CDR3 contains 15 residues. In DNA, the CDR3 is TGTGCCAGCAGCTTAGTTTTAGGAGCCCCCTACGGGCAGTACTTC. It yields the protein CASSLVLGAPYGQYF.

As regards this clonotype: Since the CDR3 does not end with the conserved phenylalanine or tryptophan, this likely comes from a read error. The rearrangement uses TRBV25-1 and TRBJ2-7; 7 bases fit TRBD1. The germline V gene has CDR1 MGHDK and CDR2 SYGVNS. V shed 0 bases, J shed 3 bases, and the junction held 2 bases outside the gene matches. The CDR3 loop spans 14 amino acids. As DNA, the CDR3 is TGTGCCAGCAGTGAATATCGGGACAGCTACGAGCAGTACTGC. It translates to CASSEYRDSYEQYC.

The V call is TRBV6-5, the J call TRBJ2-3; 8 positions match TRBD1. This CDR3 has 15 amino acids. Germline CDR1 and CDR2: MNHEY and SVGAGI. Unmatched junction bases numbered 10, after V lost 8 bases and J lost 3 bases. The CDR3 spells CASGNPGQATDTQYF. In nucleotides, the CDR3 is TGTGCCAGCGGCAACCCGGGACAGGCAACAGATACGCAGTATTTT.

The CDR3 loop reads CASEARSSNQPQHF. The CDR3 DNA reads as TGTGCCAGCGAAGCGCGATCGAGCAATCAGCCCCAGCATTTT. The rearrangement uses TRBV2 and TRBJ1-5; D is unresolved. The CDR3 has 14 residues. Germline V gene sequence: CDR1 SNHLY, CDR2 FYNNEI. Trimming stripped 8 bases from V and 1 base from J, with 12 bases between.